This T cell receptor (beta chain) came from a study of regulatory T cells in long-lasting Graves disease. Sequencing libraries for TCR beta were prepared with iRepertoire HTBI primers and Arm-PCR of CDR3 regions. MiXCR, run by TCRdb on the multiplex PCR reads, gives a single entry per CDR3 protein. The table records roughly 500,000 distinct CDR3 sequences, around 21% of them present only once. The time point denotes: persistent/refractory GD, antithyroid drugs over 5 years with positive TRAb. Making the TCR library involved RNA that had been extracted from PBMCs. With regard to this clonotype: Its antigen is unidentified. One end of the junction fails to match germline, which may point to a read error.

Findings of the study overall: Newly diagnosed Graves' patients had higher TCR diversity than persistent ones.

The specimen was peripheral blood mononuclear cells (PBMCs), collected when the disease was refractory, from a patient treated with antithyroid drugs. This clonotype originated in a female donor with Graves disease.

CDR3 DNA: TGTGCCGGCAGTTTAGACCCACACGAAAACTATGGCTACACCTTC. It encodes CAGSLDPHENYGYTF. The rearrangement joins TRBV27 to TRBJ1-2; the D is unclear. Germline V gene sequence: CDR1 MNHEY, CDR2 SMNVEV (reference sequence). The CDR3 extends over 15 amino acids.